This is a list of T cell receptor beta chains from one sample in a study of response to subunit inactivated influenza vaccine. Via MiXCR, TCRdb re-called the RT-PCR reads, giving one row per CDR3 protein. The sample shows about 650,000 distinct CDR3 sequences, approximately 14% of them seen only once. Source: PBMCs from blood, taken less than 13 days after vaccination. The receptors were gathered from a man aged 45-60 years who received an inactivated influenza vaccine. The CDR3 runs from the conserved cysteine through the conserved F or W. A D gene is named only where the DNA matches it firmly. Only some rows state a clone size, as once, few, many or a class for expanded clones.

>TRBV30|TRBJ2-5|.|.
CAWSVRGAETQYF
TGTGCCTGGAGTGTAAGGGGGGCCGAGACCCAGTACTTC
>TRBV3-1|TRBJ1-3|few|.
CASSQERSHSGNTIYF
TGTGCCAGCAGCCAAGAGCGGTCACACTCTGGAAACACCATATATTTT
>TRBV14|TRBJ2-1|.|.
CASSPDWGRAPYNEQFF
TGTGCCAGCAGCCCGGATTGGGGTAGGGCCCCTTACAATGAGCAGTTCTTC
>TRBV5-1|TRBJ1-1|.|.
CASSHVPSATPNTEAFF
TGCGCCAGCAGCCATGTCCCGTCCGCAACGCCGAACACTGAAGCTTTCTTT
>TRBV20-1|TRBJ2-1|few|TRBD2
CSASPRAGAYNEQFF
TGCAGTGCTAGTCCTCGTGCGGGGGCCTACAATGAGCAGTTCTTC
>TRBV4-3|TRBJ2-7|.|TRBD2
CASSQAPTGGREQYF
TGCGCCAGCAGCCAAGCACCCACGGGGGGAAGAGAGCAGTACTTC
>TRBV6-2/TRBV6-3|TRBJ1-2|.|TRBD1
CAITPGQGTLLTF
TGTGCCATTACGCCGGGACAGGGGACCCTCCTCACCTTC
>TRBV6-1|TRBJ1-5|.|.
CASSEWGQDQPQHF
TGTGCCAGCAGTGAATGGGGGCAGGATCAGCCCCAGCATTTT
>TRBV5-1|TRBJ1-5|few|TRBD1
CASSLSGQRNQPQHF
TGCGCCAGCAGCTTGTCGGGACAGAGGAATCAGCCCCAGCATTTT
>TRBV29-1|TRBJ2-2|few|TRBD1
CSARDRASGGELFF
TGCAGCGCCCGGGACAGGGCCTCGGGGGGGGAGCTGTTTTTT
>TRBV20-1|TRBJ2-7|few|.
CSASSRTVSYEQYF
TGCAGTGCTAGCTCCAGGACGGTCTCCTACGAGCAGTACTTC
>TRBV12-3/TRBV12-4|TRBJ2-3|.|.
CASSLEGERDTQYF
TGTGCCAGCAGTTTAGAGGGGGAGAGGGATACGCAGTATTTT
>TRBV7-6|TRBJ2-3|many|TRBD2
CASSLNLAADTQYF
TGTGCCAGCAGCTTAAACCTAGCGGCAGATACGCAGTATTTT
>TRBV7-6|TRBJ2-7|.|.
CASSSGEAYEQYF
TGTGCCAGCTCGTCGGGGGAGGCCTACGAGCAGTACTTC
>TRBV6-2/TRBV6-3|TRBJ1-2|.|.
CASRDRTDYGYTF
TGTGCCAGCAGGGACAGAACCGACTATGGCTACACCTTC
>TRBV18|TRBJ2-7|few|.
CASSPGEPFSYEQYF
TGTGCCAGCTCACCAGGGGAACCCTTCTCCTACGAGCAGTACTTC
>TRBV27|TRBJ2-1|.|TRBD1
CASSFEGALYNEQFF
TGTGCCAGCAGTTTTGAGGGGGCCCTATACAATGAGCAGTTCTTC
>TRBV20-1|TRBJ2-3|.|.
CSASTGVSTDTQYF
TGCAGTGCTAGTACGGGCGTCAGCACAGATACGCAGTATTTT
>TRBV3-1|TRBJ2-1|few|TRBD2
CASSQMPSGNSGEQFF
TGTGCCAGCAGCCAAATGCCCAGCGGGAATAGTGGTGAGCAGTTCTTC
>TRBV20-1|TRBJ2-5|.|.
CSARVSVQETQYF
TGCAGTGCTAGAGTTTCGGTCCAAGAGACCCAGTACTTC
>TRBV29-1|TRBJ2-1|many|TRBD2
CSVEDVLAGEESSYNEQFF
TGCAGCGTTGAAGACGTCTTGGCGGGAGAAGAAAGCTCCTACAATGAGCAGTTCTTC
>TRBV10-1|TRBJ1-1|.|TRBD1
CASSWTGEFDTEAFF
TGCGCCAGCAGCTGGACAGGGGAGTTTGACACTGAAGCTTTCTTT
>TRBV5-1|TRBJ2-7|few|TRBD2
CASSRSGADYEQYF
TGCGCCAGCAGTCGTAGCGGGGCCGACTACGAGCAGTACTTC
>TRBV11-1|TRBJ2-2|many|.
CASSSTRLDGPNTGELFF
TGTGCCAGCAGCTCCACAAGACTGGACGGCCCGAACACCGGGGAGCTGTTTTTT
>TRBV3-1|TRBJ2-3|few|.
CASRSRSPGTDTQYF
TGTGCCAGCAGGTCCAGGTCCCCCGGCACAGATACGCAGTATTTT
>TRBV15|TRBJ2-1|.|.
CATSRVGGDEQFF
TGTGCCACCAGCAGAGTGGGCGGGGATGAGCAGTTCTTC